Listed below are T cell receptor beta chains from one sample, sequenced in a study of siplizumab effects on memory and regulatory T cells. TCRdb's table, derived via immunoSEQ multiplex PCR, lists solely in-frame clones and lacks some. The data show more than 85,000 clones, with about 94% seen just once and about 1.1% held by the top ten. The specimen was CD4+ T cells sorted from blood. These TCRs come from a human donor in good health. Each CDR3 is given with its conserved first and last residue. The D gene is left open where the match is weak. Clone size is given for some rows only: seen once, a few or many times, or a class if the clone is expanded.

cdr3_aa: CAWSVASQGQPQHF; cdr3_nt: TGTGCCTGGAGTGTGGCTAGTCAGGGACAGCCCCAGCATTTT; clone_size: NA; cdr3_length: 14; j_call: TRBJ1-5; v_call: TRBV30; d_call: NA
cdr3_aa: CAWSAGQPNTEAFF; cdr3_nt: TGTGCCTGGTCGGCCGGACAGCCGAACACTGAAGCTTTCTTT; clone_size: NA; cdr3_length: 14; j_call: TRBJ1-1; v_call: TRBV30; d_call: NA
cdr3_aa: CASSPRQGSYGYTF; cdr3_nt: TGTGCCAGCAGTCCCCGACAGGGTTCCTATGGCTACACCTTC; clone_size: once; cdr3_length: 14; j_call: TRBJ1-2; v_call: TRBV2; d_call: TRBD1
cdr3_aa: CASSLGSAVRESQPQHF; cdr3_nt: TGTGCCAGCAGCCTGGGCAGTGCGGTCCGAGAGAGCCAGCCCCAGCATTTT; clone_size: once; cdr3_length: 17; j_call: TRBJ1-5; v_call: TRBV5-6; d_call: NA
cdr3_aa: CASRDVAQETQYF; cdr3_nt: TGCGCCAGTAGGGACGTGGCCCAAGAGACCCAGTACTTC; clone_size: NA; cdr3_length: 13; j_call: TRBJ2-5; v_call: TRBV5-1; d_call: NA
cdr3_aa: CASSRIQGTNQPQHF; cdr3_nt: TGTGCCAGCAGTAGGATACAGGGGACAAATCAGCCCCAGCATTTT; clone_size: NA; cdr3_length: 15; j_call: TRBJ1-5; v_call: TRBV5-8; d_call: TRBD1
cdr3_aa: CASSFMWVSDYGYTF; cdr3_nt: TGTGCCAGCAGTTTTATGTGGGTCAGTGACTATGGCTACACCTTC; clone_size: NA; cdr3_length: 15; j_call: TRBJ1-2; v_call: TRBV28; d_call: NA
cdr3_aa: CASSLDPNSYEQYF; cdr3_nt: TGCGCCAGCAGCTTGGACCCCAACTCCTACGAGCAGTACTTC; clone_size: NA; cdr3_length: 14; j_call: TRBJ2-7; v_call: TRBV5-1; d_call: NA
cdr3_aa: CASSLGHLAGNIYEQYF; cdr3_nt: TGTGCCAGCAGCTTAGGCCACCTAGCAGGAAATATCTACGAGCAGTACTTC; clone_size: NA; cdr3_length: 17; j_call: TRBJ2-7; v_call: TRBV7-9; d_call: NA
cdr3_aa: CASSLGGQGYYEQYF; cdr3_nt: TGCGCCAGCAGCTTGGGGGGACAGGGGTACTACGAGCAGTACTTC; clone_size: NA; cdr3_length: 15; j_call: TRBJ2-7; v_call: TRBV5-1; d_call: TRBD1
cdr3_aa: CAIRRLAETNEQFF; cdr3_nt: TGTGCCATCAGACGACTAGCGGAGACCAATGAGCAGTTCTTC; clone_size: NA; cdr3_length: 14; j_call: TRBJ2-1; v_call: TRBV10-3; d_call: TRBD2
cdr3_aa: CAWSVGGSSYEQYF; cdr3_nt: TGTGCCTGGAGTGTGGGCGGATCCTCCTACGAGCAGTACTTC; clone_size: few; cdr3_length: 14; j_call: TRBJ2-7; v_call: TRBV30; d_call: NA
cdr3_aa: CASSLETGHRGYTF; cdr3_nt: TGTGCCAGCAGCTTGGAGACAGGGCATCGGGGCTACACCTTC; clone_size: NA; cdr3_length: 14; j_call: TRBJ1-2; v_call: TRBV7-9; d_call: TRBD1
cdr3_aa: CASSKQSDRNYGYTF; cdr3_nt: TGTGCCAGCAGCAAACAAAGCGACAGGAACTATGGCTACACCTTC; clone_size: NA; cdr3_length: 15; j_call: TRBJ1-2; v_call: TRBV21-1; d_call: NA
cdr3_aa: CASSPVKRQETQYF; cdr3_nt: TGTGCCAGCAGCCCAGTCAAAAGACAAGAGACCCAGTACTTC; clone_size: NA; cdr3_length: 14; j_call: TRBJ2-5; v_call: TRBV7-8; d_call: NA
cdr3_aa: CASSPGTVATNEKLFF; cdr3_nt: TGCGCCAGCAGCCCCGGGACAGTAGCAACTAATGAAAAACTGTTTTTT; clone_size: NA; cdr3_length: 16; j_call: TRBJ1-4; v_call: TRBV5-1; d_call: TRBD1
cdr3_aa: CASSQPRGRSTEAFF; cdr3_nt: TGTGCCAGCAGTCAACCCAGGGGGCGGAGCACTGAAGCTTTCTTT; clone_size: NA; cdr3_length: 15; j_call: TRBJ1-1; v_call: TRBV28; d_call: TRBD1
cdr3_aa: CASVQTGLSYEQYF; cdr3_nt: TGTGCCAGCGTCCAGACAGGCCTCTCCTACGAGCAGTACTTC; clone_size: NA; cdr3_length: 14; j_call: TRBJ2-7; v_call: TRBV7-9; d_call: NA
cdr3_aa: CASSAGGNQPQHF; cdr3_nt: TGTGCCAGCTCCGCAGGTGGCAATCAGCCCCAGCATTTT; clone_size: NA; cdr3_length: 13; j_call: TRBJ1-5; v_call: TRBV18; d_call: NA
cdr3_aa: CASTRTSGSSYNEQFF; cdr3_nt: TGTGCCAGCACCCGGACTAGCGGAAGCTCCTACAATGAGCAGTTCTTC; clone_size: NA; cdr3_length: 16; j_call: TRBJ2-1; v_call: TRBV7-6; d_call: TRBD2
cdr3_aa: CASRPTDVGEQFF; cdr3_nt: TGTGCCAGCAGACCGACAGACGTCGGCGAGCAGTTCTTC; clone_size: once; cdr3_length: 13; j_call: TRBJ2-1; v_call: TRBV7-9; d_call: NA
cdr3_aa: CASSSSAETQYF; cdr3_nt: TGTGCCAGCAGTTCCAGCGCCGAGACCCAGTACTTC; clone_size: NA; cdr3_length: 12; j_call: TRBJ2-5; v_call: TRBV25-1; d_call: NA
cdr3_aa: CASSLFYRVIVGTGQLTGNEQYF; cdr3_nt: TGTGCCAGCAGTTTATTTTATCGGGTGATTGTTGGGACAGGGCAGTTAACGGGAAACGAGCAGTACTTC; clone_size: NA; cdr3_length: 23; j_call: TRBJ2-7; v_call: TRBV28; d_call: TRBD1
cdr3_aa: CASSLAVGLAGVLGNIQYF; cdr3_nt: TGTGCCAGCAGCTTGGCCGTGGGACTAGCGGGAGTGTTGGGAAACATTCAGTACTTC; clone_size: NA; cdr3_length: 19; j_call: TRBJ2-4; v_call: TRBV5-8; d_call: TRBD2
cdr3_aa: CASSRTGASYF; cdr3_nt: TGTGCCAGCAGTCGGACAGGGGCGTCCTACTTC; clone_size: NA; cdr3_length: 11; j_call: TRBJ2-5; v_call: TRBV28; d_call: TRBD1
cdr3_aa: CASSQESARGYGYTF; cdr3_nt: TGTGCCAGCAGCCAAGAATCGGCTAGAGGGTATGGCTACACCTTC; clone_size: once; cdr3_length: 15; j_call: TRBJ1-2; v_call: TRBV14; d_call: NA
cdr3_aa: CASSREGNGGQPQHF; cdr3_nt: TGTGCCAGCAGCCGTGAAGGTAATGGTGGACAGCCCCAGCATTTT; clone_size: NA; cdr3_length: 15; j_call: TRBJ1-5; v_call: TRBV7-9; d_call: NA
cdr3_aa: CASSDEAGKGNEQFF; cdr3_nt: TGTGCCAGCAGTGACGAGGCGGGAAAGGGTAATGAGCAGTTCTTC; clone_size: once; cdr3_length: 15; j_call: TRBJ2-1; v_call: TRBV6-4; d_call: NA
cdr3_aa: CASSLGATFSGRDHKNIQYF; cdr3_nt: TGTGCCAGCAGCTTAGGAGCAACCTTTAGCGGGCGCGACCACAAAAACATTCAGTACTTC; clone_size: NA; cdr3_length: 20; j_call: TRBJ2-4; v_call: TRBV13; d_call: TRBD2
cdr3_aa: CASRARGGQNEQFF; cdr3_nt: TGTGCCAGCAGGGCACGGGGGGGGCAAAATGAGCAGTTCTTC; clone_size: NA; cdr3_length: 14; j_call: TRBJ2-1; v_call: TRBV2; d_call: TRBD2
cdr3_aa: CASSSGLAGGTDTQYF; cdr3_nt: TGTGCCAGCAGTTCGGGACTAGCGGGGGGCACAGATACGCAGTATTTT; clone_size: once; cdr3_length: 16; j_call: TRBJ2-3; v_call: TRBV27; d_call: TRBD2
cdr3_aa: CASSPAGHITADTQYF; cdr3_nt: TGTGCCAGCTCACCCGCGGGACACATAACGGCAGATACGCAGTATTTT; clone_size: NA; cdr3_length: 16; j_call: TRBJ2-3; v_call: TRBV18; d_call: NA
cdr3_aa: CASSLGAGNTIYF; cdr3_nt: TGCGCCAGCAGCTTGGGGGCTGGAAACACCATATATTTT; clone_size: NA; cdr3_length: 13; j_call: TRBJ1-3; v_call: TRBV5-1; d_call: NA
cdr3_aa: CSERRAAYNEQFF; cdr3_nt: TGCAGCGAACGCCGCGCAGCCTACAATGAGCAGTTCTTC; clone_size: NA; cdr3_length: 13; j_call: TRBJ2-1; v_call: TRBV29-1; d_call: NA
cdr3_aa: CASSLEGLAEVGDTQYF; cdr3_nt: TGTGCCAGCAGCTTAGAGGGACTAGCGGAGGTGGGAGATACGCAGTATTTT; clone_size: NA; cdr3_length: 17; j_call: TRBJ2-3; v_call: TRBV11-2; d_call: TRBD2
cdr3_aa: CASSPTASGRGLAKNIQYF; cdr3_nt: TGTGCCAGCAGCCCCACAGCTAGCGGGAGAGGTTTAGCCAAAAACATTCAGTACTTC; clone_size: NA; cdr3_length: 19; j_call: TRBJ2-4; v_call: TRBV7-9; d_call: TRBD2
cdr3_aa: CASSYSRPQTSYEQYF; cdr3_nt: TGTGCCAGCAGTTACTCTCGGCCTCAAACTTCCTACGAGCAGTACTTC; clone_size: NA; cdr3_length: 16; j_call: TRBJ2-7; v_call: TRBV6-5; d_call: NA